This paragraph covers one T cell receptor beta chain sequence. This entry belongs to a study of blood T cell repertoires in COVID-19. Across the study: Italy, Spain and the United States were the sources of the convalescent and acute COVID-19 samples. Sample material is recorded as cDNA or gDNA derived from T cells, B-cell-depleted T cells, or PBMCs.

This CDR3 is built from 17 residues. V was pared by 4 bases and J by 0 bases, with 8 bases of the junction left unmatched. Germline CDR1 is KGHDR and CDR2 is SFDVKD. In the original analysis: Quantification of nucleated cells was approximated via reference gene primer amplification. The protocol was immunoSEQ multiplex PCR, while the TCRdb copy is restricted to in-frame clones and leaves out a portion. The DNA gave D and trimming, while V, J and clone size come from that table. The repertoire includes about 670,000 clones, 80% to 90% of them detected once, and 0.2% to 0.3% sits in the top ten. Sequenced input: peripheral blood. This chain connects TRBV24-1 to TRBJ2-3; 8 bases match TRBD1. The receptor was derived from a woman aged 18-29 years with acute or convalescent COVID-19. The CDR3 here is CATSDPRQGRSTDTQYF. As DNA, the CDR3 is TGTGCCACCAGTGACCCCAGACAGGGGCGAAGCACAGATACGCAGTATTTT.